These 25 T cell receptor beta chains came from one sample sequenced in a study of blood T cell repertoires in COVID-19 (dated by TCRdb to about 2020). The library was prepared using the immunoSEQ multiplex PCR assay. TCRdb stores this immuneACCESS table with in-frame sequences only. Part of the clones is absent; in the studies checked, under half of the shortfall reflects unresolved V genes, and no reason is known for the rest. For this sample the table gives 80,000 or so clones, of which approximately 89% were detected only once. The biggest ten clones account for roughly 2.1% of the sample. What was sequenced was peripheral blood. The receptor set was obtained from a man in his fifties with acute or convalescent COVID-19.

This clone was seen only once. The chain links TRBV9 to TRBJ2-2; TRBD2 aligns across 14 bases. The germline gives CDR1 SGDLS, CDR2 YYNGEE. This CDR3 region has 17 residues. The ends lost 0 bases at V and 8 bases at J; junction bases unmatched: 6. Here the CDR3 reads CASSVETSGGAGGELFF. The CDR3 DNA reads as TGTGCCAGCAGCGTAGAGACTAGCGGGGGGGCCGGAGGGGAGCTGTTTTTT.

The rearrangement links TRBV10-3 to TRBJ2-5; TRBD1 matches at 10 bases. The CDR3 has 17 amino acids. CDR1 is ENHRY, CDR2 SYGVKD, per germline. J lost 4 bases, V lost 2 bases, and 10 bases had no gene match. This CDR3 is CAISENDRGRGVETQYF. The CDR3 DNA reads TGTGCCATCAGTGAGAACGACAGGGGGCGCGGGGTAGAGACCCAGTACTTC.

The V call is TRBV3-1 (or the pseudogene TRBV3-2), the J call TRBJ2-1; 12 positions match TRBD2. Per the germline V gene, CDR1 is LGHDT and CDR2 is YNNKEL (reference sequence). Losses at the gene ends were 2 bases for V and 1 base for J; bases not matched to a gene: 6. This CDR3 comprises 18 residues. The CDR3 region has the DNA TGTGCCAGCAGCCAAAGGCTAGCGGGAGGGCCTTCCTACAATGAGCAGTTCTTC. Amino acids: CASSQRLAGGPSYNEQFF.

The rearrangement uses TRBV7-2 and TRBJ2-3; D unclear. V shed 1 base and J shed 6 bases, with 5 bases lying between them. Germline loops: CDR1 SGHTA, CDR2 FQGNSA. The CDR3 is made up of 12 amino acids. DNA of the CDR3: TGTGCCAGCAGCTTAGACTACGATACGCAGTATTTT. This encodes CASSLDYDTQYF.

This clone was seen a single time. This chain joins TRBV2 and TRBJ1-5; no reliable D call. The germline V gene has CDR1 SNHLY and CDR2 FYNNEI. Trimming shortened V by 7 bases and J by 12 bases, and 19 bases separated the two germline ends. The CDR3 covers 13 residues. The CDR3 DNA reads as TGTGCCAGCACTAAGGTTCTCGGGCGGGACCAGCATTTT. As protein: CASTKVLGRDQHF.

This clone occurred a few times. The V call is TRBV18, the J call TRBJ1-2; D is uncertain. V was pared by 3 bases and J by 4 bases, with 15 bases between. This CDR3 is 15 amino acids long. CDR1 KGHSH and CDR2 LQKENI come from the germline V gene. In nucleotides, the CDR3 is TGTGCCAGCTCACCTCAAGACGGAGTCCCCTATGGCTACACCTTC. Its translation: CASSPQDGVPYGYTF.

This chain connects TRBV5-1 to TRBJ2-1; 7 bases agree with TRBD2. Per germline, CDR1 SGHRS and CDR2 YFSETQ. The ends lost 0 bases at V and 7 bases at J; junction bases unmatched: 13. The CDR3 is 17 residues long. The CDR3: CASSLVFSAGVGNEQFF. DNA for the CDR3: TGCGCCAGCAGCTTGGTATTCTCGGCGGGAGTGGGGAATGAGCAGTTCTTC. Full variable domain (rest looked up from reference TRBV5-1 and TRBJ2-1): KAGVTQTPRYLIKTRGQQVTLSCSPISGHRSVSWYQQTPGQGLQFLFEYFSETQRNKGNFPGRFSGRQFSNSRSEMNVSTLELGDSALYLCASSLVFSAGVGNEQFFGPGTRLTVL.

This sequence joins TRBV5-6 and TRBJ1-2; D is uncertain. Trimming stripped 4 bases from V and 3 bases from J, with 10 bases between. Germline CDR1 SGHDT, CDR2 YYEEEE. The CDR3 has 13 amino acids. In nucleotides, the CDR3 is TGTGCCAGCAGCCAACCCCCAGACTATGGCTACACCTTC. This gives the protein CASSQPPDYGYTF.

J is TRBJ2-5 and V is TRBV28; a possible D gene is TRBD2 (7 bases). Germline CDR1 is MDHEN and CDR2 is SYDVKM. Trimming left V 4 bases short and J 4 bases short, with 16 bases between. The CDR3 consists of 15 residues. The CDR3 nucleotides are TGTGCCAGCAGTTATGATGGGGGGGGCCGAGAGACCCAGTACTTC. It encodes CASSYDGGGRETQYF.

The chain couples TRBV5-6 to TRBJ2-2; perhaps TRBD2 as D (5 bases). From germline, CDR1 is SGHDT and CDR2 YYEEEE. This CDR3 comprises 16 residues. The V end was cut by 3 bases, the J end by 7 bases, with 19 bases between. For the CDR3, the DNA is TGTGCCAGCAGCTATCTGATCGGGGAATGGGTCGGGGAGCTGTTTTTT. This encodes CASSYLIGEWVGELFF.

The gene calls are TRBV12-3 or TRBV12-4 and TRBJ2-2; D is uncertain. Trimming shortened V by 3 bases and J by 3 bases, and 5 bases separated the two germline ends. The CDR3 has 13 amino acids. CDR3 DNA sequence: TGTGCCAGCAGTTTGCAGGACACCGGGGAGCTGTTTTTT. Protein product: CASSLQDTGELFF.

J is TRBJ1-2 and V is TRBV5-5; 8 bases agree with TRBD1. This CDR3 contains 14 residues. The ends lost 4 bases at V and 8 bases at J; junction bases unmatched: 10. Germline V CDR1 and CDR2: SGHKS, YYEKEE (reference sequence). The CDR3 is CASSKGQGVWGYTF. Here the CDR3 DNA reads TGTGCCAGCAGCAAAGGACAGGGCGTTTGGGGCTACACCTTC.

The V call is TRBV18, the J call TRBJ2-2; TRBD2 aligns across 9 bases. The CDR3 totals 16 residues. The V and J ends lost 8 bases and 4 bases, in that order; junction bases with no gene match: 11. The V gene's germline CDR1 is KGHSH and CDR2 LQKENI. Written as DNA, the CDR3 is TGTGCCAGCAAACGTGCGGGAGGGCCCGGCACCGGGGAGCTGTTTTTT. Its protein is CASKRAGGPGTGELFF.

This clone was found once. The chain couples TRBV15 to TRBJ1-1; D possibly corresponds to TRBD1 (6 bases). The CDR3 spans 14 residues. The germline V gene encodes CDR1 LNHNV and CDR2 YYDKDF (reference sequence). V was shortened by 3 bases and J by 8 bases, with 16 bases between the two germline ends. This chain's CDR3 is CATSSGTFFSEAFF. In nucleotides, the CDR3 is TGTGCCACCAGCAGCGGGACATTTTTTTCCGAAGCTTTCTTT.

This sequence joins TRBV23-1 and TRBJ1-1; 7 bases agree with TRBD1. TRBV23-1 is an open reading frame, and its role is uncertain. J was trimmed by 1 base and V by 0 bases; bases with no gene match: 11. This CDR3 has 18 residues. The CDR3 DNA follows: TGCGCCAGCAGTCAATCGGGACAGCCCAGGATTCCGAACACTGAAGCTTTCTTT. As protein: CASSQSGQPRIPNTEAFF.

The V and J genes are TRBV7-2 and TRBJ1-2, with TRBD1 matching over 8 bases. Trimming cost V 4 bases and J 8 bases; bases outside gene matches: 6. Germline V gene data show CDR1 as SGHTA and CDR2 as FQGNSA. The CDR3 length is 13 residues. The CDR3 DNA reads as TGTGCCAGCAGCTCGGACAGGGAATACGGCTACACCTTC. Protein sequence: CASSSDREYGYTF.

The chain carries TRBV7-9 and TRBJ2-3; no definite D call. Germline V lookup: CDR1 SEHNR, CDR2 FQNEAQ (reference sequence). The CDR3 sequence is 11 residues long. V lost 4 bases, J lost 6 bases, and 5 bases lay in between. CDR3 nucleotides: TGTGCCAGCAGCTCCCATGATACGCAGTATTTT. Translating it yields CASSSHDTQYF. Based on the CDR3 plus reference TRBV7-9 and TRBJ2-3, the full variable domain is DTGVSQNPRHKITKRGQNVTFRCDPISEHNRLYWYRQTLGQGPEFLTYFQNEAQLEKSRLLSDRFSAERPKGSFSTLEIQRTEQGDSAMYLCASSSHDTQYFGPGTRLTVL.

This clone came up once. This chain links TRBV7-8 with TRBJ2-2, with a tentative D call TRBD1 (5 bases). CDR1 SGHVS and CDR2 FQNEAQ come from the germline V gene. The CDR3 extends over 13 amino acids. Trimming removed 1 base at V and 9 bases at J, with 9 bases between. This CDR3 is CASSLELDRELFF. The CDR3 DNA reads TGTGCCAGCAGCTTAGAATTGGACAGGGAGCTGTTTTTT.

The J gene is TRBJ2-1, the V gene TRBV19; weak D call: TRBD2 (6 bases). The CDR3 loop spans 15 amino acids. Trimming removed 7 bases at V and 0 bases at J, with 13 bases between. CDR1 is LNHDA and CDR2 is SQIVND in the germline V gene (reference sequence). CDR3 nucleotides: TGTGCCAGTAAATTGGGACTGGGCTCCTACAATGAGCAGTTCTTC. Translated: CASKLGLGSYNEQFF.

The table lists this clone with a few counts. The chain links TRBV2 to TRBJ2-6, with 8 bases aligning to TRBD1. This CDR3 region has 15 residues. The junction had 2 bases not matched to a gene; V was cut back by 7 bases and J by 0 bases. Germline CDR1 is SNHLY and CDR2 is FYNNEI. The CDR3 coding sequence is TGTGCCAGCACGACAGGGGTCTCTGGGGCCAACGTCCTGACTTTC. This encodes CASTTGVSGANVLTF.

This sequence joins TRBV7-9 and TRBJ2-1; 7 bases fit TRBD1. This CDR3 has 16 amino acids. V trimming: 3 bases; J trimming: 0 bases; junction bases outside the gene matches: 5. The germline V gene encodes CDR1 SEHNR and CDR2 FQNEAQ (reference sequence). In nucleotides, the CDR3 is TGTGCCAGCAGCTTCATAGGACAGGCCTCCTACAATGAGCAGTTCTTC. It translates to CASSFIGQASYNEQFF.

The genes are TRBV7-8 and TRBJ2-7; 12 positions match TRBD2. The germline V gene has CDR1 SGHVS and CDR2 FQNEAQ. The junction had 9 bases not matched to a gene; V was cut back by 5 bases and J by 4 bases. There are 16 residues in the CDR3. The CDR3 nucleotides read TGTGCCAGCAGCCTCCGACTAGCGGGAGATCGGTACGAGCAGTACTTC. Its translation: CASSLRLAGDRYEQYF.

The chain combines TRBV27 with TRBJ2-7; 9 bases are a match to TRBD1. This CDR3 has 13 amino acids. Per germline, CDR1 MNHEY and CDR2 SMNVEV (reference sequence). The junction had 4 bases not matched to a gene; V was cut back by 6 bases and J by 4 bases. DNA for the CDR3: TGTGCCAGCAGATCGACAGGGGGGTACGAGCAGTACTTC. Translation: CASRSTGGYEQYF.

This clone was counted between two and nine times. CDR3: CASSRRGRAGYNEQFF. DNA for the CDR3: TGTGCCAGCAGCCGACGCGGGAGGGCCGGGTACAATGAGCAGTTCTTC. The rearrangement uses TRBV7-9 and TRBJ2-1; 9 bases are a match to TRBD2. V shed 5 bases and J 4 bases; nucleotides not matched to a gene: 9. The CDR3 is made up of 16 amino acids. Per germline, CDR1 SEHNR and CDR2 FQNEAQ (reference sequence).

The chain combines TRBV10-3 with TRBJ2-3, with a weak D call TRBD2 (7 bases). Germline V gene sequence: CDR1 ENHRY, CDR2 SYGVKD. CDR3 length equals 15 residues. V was clipped by 4 bases and J by 0 bases, with 11 bases between them. The CDR3 DNA reads as TGTGCCATCAGTGGTAAGGGGGGGAGCACAGATACGCAGTATTTT. Translated, it gives CAISGKGGSTDTQYF.